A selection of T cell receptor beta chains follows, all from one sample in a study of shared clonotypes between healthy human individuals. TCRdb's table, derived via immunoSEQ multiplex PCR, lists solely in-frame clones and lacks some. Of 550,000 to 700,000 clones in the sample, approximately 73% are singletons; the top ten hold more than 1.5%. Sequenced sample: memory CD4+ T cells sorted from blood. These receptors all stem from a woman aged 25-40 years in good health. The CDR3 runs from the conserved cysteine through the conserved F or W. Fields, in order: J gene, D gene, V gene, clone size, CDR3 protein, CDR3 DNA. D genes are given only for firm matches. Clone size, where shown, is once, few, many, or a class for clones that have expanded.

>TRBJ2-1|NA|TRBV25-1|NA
CASSVADSPNEQFF
TGTGCCAGCAGTGTTGCGGATAGTCCCAATGAGCAGTTCTTC
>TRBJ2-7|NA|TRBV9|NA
CASPPGKSHEEQYF
TGTGCCAGCCCGCCCGGGAAGAGCCACGAAGAGCAGTACTTC
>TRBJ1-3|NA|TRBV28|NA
CASLPGSGNTIYF
TGTGCCAGCCTCCCGGGATCTGGAAACACCATATATTTT
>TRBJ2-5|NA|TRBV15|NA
CATSLSGYETQYF
TGTGCCACCAGCCTATCGGGATACGAGACCCAGTACTTC
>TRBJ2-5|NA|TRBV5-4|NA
CASSLGGARERETQYF
TGTGCCAGCAGCTTGGGTGGGGCAAGGGAGAGAGAGACCCAGTACTTC
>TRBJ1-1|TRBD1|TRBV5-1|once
CASSFGQVNGGEAFF
TGCGCCAGCAGTTTTGGACAGGTCAATGGGGGGGAAGCTTTCTTT
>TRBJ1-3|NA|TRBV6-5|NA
CASSQRRPGNTIYF
TGTGCCAGCAGTCAAAGACGCCCGGGAAACACCATATATTTT
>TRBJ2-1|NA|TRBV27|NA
CASSLPATGSRTYNEQFF
TGTGCCAGCAGCCTACCCGCCACGGGCTCCAGAACCTACAATGAGCAGTTCTTC
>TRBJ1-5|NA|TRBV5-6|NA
CASSLRAADQPQHF
TGTGCCAGCAGCCTACGGGCAGCTGATCAGCCCCAGCATTTT
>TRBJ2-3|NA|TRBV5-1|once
CASSLGSAFADTQYF
TGCGCCAGCAGCTTGGGGTCTGCTTTCGCAGATACGCAGTATTTT
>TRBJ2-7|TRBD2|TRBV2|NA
CASSEFREGPQEQYF
TGTGCCAGCAGTGAATTTCGGGAGGGCCCTCAAGAGCAGTACTTC
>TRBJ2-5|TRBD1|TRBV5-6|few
CASSLEQGDGETQYF
TGTGCCAGCAGCTTGGAACAGGGGGACGGGGAGACCCAGTACTTC
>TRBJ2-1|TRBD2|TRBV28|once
CASRTSGRFYEQFF
TGTGCCAGCAGGACTAGCGGGAGGTTCTATGAGCAGTTCTTC
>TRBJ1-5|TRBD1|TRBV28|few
CASSVTGRGQPQHF
TGTGCCAGCAGTGTGACAGGGCGTGGGCAGCCCCAGCATTTT
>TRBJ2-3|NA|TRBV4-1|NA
CASSQVMDTQYF
TGCGCCAGCAGCCAAGTGATGGATACGCAGTATTTT
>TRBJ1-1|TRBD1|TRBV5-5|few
CASSSIDRVNTEAFF
TGTGCCAGCAGCTCGATTGACAGGGTGAACACTGAAGCTTTCTTT
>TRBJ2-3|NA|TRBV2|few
CASRSGRGADTQYF
TGTGCCAGCAGGAGTGGGAGGGGGGCCGATACGCAGTATTTT
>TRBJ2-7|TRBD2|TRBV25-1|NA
CASSEYSGTGGEQYF
TGTGCCAGCAGTGAATATAGCGGGACGGGGGGTGAGCAGTACTTC
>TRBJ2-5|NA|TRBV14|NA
CASTRGDQETQYF
TGTGCCAGCACACGTGGGGACCAAGAGACCCAGTACTTC
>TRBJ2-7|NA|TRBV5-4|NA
CASSLARGTSYEQYF
TGTGCCAGCAGCTTGGCCCGGGGGACTTCCTACGAGCAGTACTTC
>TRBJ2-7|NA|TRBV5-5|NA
CASSFNSGTYEQYF
TGTGCCAGCAGTTTTAATAGCGGCACCTACGAGCAGTACTTC
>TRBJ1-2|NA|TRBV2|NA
CASEAGGGYTF
TGTGCCAGTGAAGCCGGTGGTGGCTACACCTTC
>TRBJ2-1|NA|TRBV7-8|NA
CASSQLVEIGVPFF
TGTGCCAGCAGCCAGCTCGTGGAGATCGGGGTTCCGTTCTTC
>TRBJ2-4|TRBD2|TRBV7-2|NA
CASSPRVGTSGSRSIQYF
TGTGCCAGCAGCCCCCGGGTCGGGACTAGCGGGAGTCGAAGCATTCAGTACTTC
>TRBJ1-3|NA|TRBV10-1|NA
CASSEGGSGNTIYF
TGCGCCAGCAGTGAAGGCGGTTCTGGAAACACCATATATTTT
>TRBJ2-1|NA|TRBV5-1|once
CASSLSSSYNEQFF
TGCGCCAGCAGCTTGTCTAGCTCCTACAATGAGCAGTTCTTC